Detailed here is one TCR beta chain. Participants came from roughly 23 US areas, aged about 18 to 100 years. Generated by immunoSEQ multiplex PCR, the TCRdb table keeps only in-frame clones and is missing some. The profile shows some 200,000 clones, roughly 85% of them singletons. The data stem from a study of blood T cell repertoires in COVID-19. Study as a whole: There were acute and convalescent COVID-19 samples, and they came from the United States, Italy and Spain.

V lost 4 bases to trimming and J lost 4 bases, with 14 bases between them. Per the germline V gene, CDR1 is SGHDT and CDR2 is YYEEEE. The CDR3 covers 14 residues. The TCR sequence derives from a woman in her thirties or forties with acute COVID-19. V is TRBV5-6 and J is TRBJ1-2; a possible D gene is TRBD1 (5 bases). The sample was PBMCs or T cells enriched from blood (not recorded which). CDR3 protein: CASSPLGGTYGYTF. The CDR3 nucleotides read TGTGCCAGCAGCCCCCTCGGGGGAACCTATGGCTACACCTTC. The full variable domain, completed using reference TRBV5-6 and TRBJ1-2, is DAGVTQSPTHLIKTRGQQVTLRCSPKSGHDTVSWYQQALGQGPQFIFQYYEEEERQRGNFPDRFSGHQFPNYSSELNVNALLLGDSALYLCASSPLGGTYGYTFGSGTRLTVV.